These 31 T cell receptor beta chains came from one sample sequenced in a study of shared clonotypes between healthy human individuals. Produced via immunoSEQ multiplex PCR; TCRdb's table is partial and in-frame only. This sample carries about 1 million clones, about 75% of them seen once, and the ten largest clones take about 1.5%. The sequenced sample consisted of memory CD4+ T cells sorted from blood. This sample's subset: CD45RA-negative fraction. These receptors all come from a man aged 18 to 29 in good health.

This clone was recorded only once. The chain links TRBV15 to TRBJ2-5; 7 bases are shared with TRBD1. V was clipped by 7 bases and J by 2 bases; unmatched bases: 10. CDR3 length: 15 amino acids. Germline CDR1 and CDR2: LNHNV and YYDKDF (reference sequence). The CDR3 DNA follows: TGTGCCACCAATTTGGACTTGGGACAGCAAGAGACCCAGTACTTC. This codes for CATNLDLGQQETQYF.

This chain joins TRBV10-3 and TRBJ1-1; a possible D gene is TRBD1 (5 bases). Trimming took off 3 bases at V and 5 bases at J, with 19 bases between the two ends. The CDR3 consists of 16 residues. Germline-derived CDR1 and CDR2 are ENHRY and SYGVKD. The CDR3 nucleotides read TGTGCCATCAGTGATCGTGGGGCCCAACCTTTGACTGAAGCTTTCTTT. Its translation is CAISDRGAQPLTEAFF.

The chain employs TRBV28 and TRBJ2-5; TRBD2 matches 7 bases. CDR1 is MDHEN, CDR2 SYDVKM, per germline. The V gene end was trimmed by 6 bases and the J gene end by 9 bases; junction bases not matched to a gene: 4. This CDR3 region has 11 residues. The CDR3: CASSTRGAQYF. The CDR3 nucleotides read TGTGCCAGCAGCACACGGGGGGCCCAGTACTTC.

This chain joins TRBV5-1 and TRBJ1-2, with TRBD1 matching over 9 bases. The CDR3 runs 15 residues. Trimming at V came to 4 bases and at J to 6 bases, leaving 10 bases not matched to a gene. Germline V gene sequence: CDR1 SGHRS, CDR2 YFSETQ. CDR3 amino acids: CASSRSVQGAHGYTF. The CDR3 DNA reads as TGCGCCAGCAGCCGCTCCGTACAGGGGGCCCATGGCTACACCTTC.

The chain recombines TRBV2 with TRBJ2-1; TRBD2 agrees at 8 bases. CDR3 length: 14 residues. With 2 bases clipped from V and 15 bases from J, the junction kept 12 bases outside the gene matches. Germline lookup yields CDR1 SNHLY and CDR2 FYNNEI. In nucleotides, the CDR3 is TGTGCCAGCAGTGAAATGGTAGCGGGGCCCCCAGGGTTCTTC. This codes for CASSEMVAGPPGFF.

The genes are TRBV7-8 and TRBJ2-3; D ambiguous. The CDR3 covers 14 residues. Looked up from germline, CDR1 is SGHVS and CDR2 is FQNEAQ. The V end was cut by 5 bases, the J end by 2 bases, with 11 bases between. The CDR3 loop reads CASSARPITDTQYF. CDR3 bases: TGTGCCAGCAGCGCACGGCCGATCACAGATACGCAGTATTTT.

The chain recombines TRBV9 with TRBJ2-3; 9 nucleotides line up with TRBD1. The CDR3 consists of 14 residues. V was clipped by 7 bases and J by 3 bases; unmatched bases: 6. Germline assignment: CDR1 SGDLS and CDR2 YYNGEE. The CDR3 bases are TGTGCCAGCGGGACAGGGCCCACGACAGATACGCAGTATTTT. This sequence encodes CASGTGPTTDTQYF.

This clone occurred many times. The chain recombines TRBV2 with TRBJ2-5; 8 bases fit TRBD2. This CDR3 is 17 amino acids long. Germline values: CDR1 SNHLY, CDR2 FYNNEI. V lost 8 bases, J lost 3 bases, and 17 bases stayed unmatched. The CDR3 DNA reads TGTGCCAGCCTTGGGGCGTGGAGCGGGGGAATGGAAGAGACCCAGTACTTC. Residues: CASLGAWSGGMEETQYF.

The chain employs TRBV5-1 and TRBJ2-3; TRBD2 aligns across 12 bases. Germline V CDR1 and CDR2: SGHRS, YFSETQ. The CDR3 is 16 amino acids. V was pared by 4 bases and J by 2 bases, with 5 bases of the junction left unmatched. The CDR3 DNA sequence: TGCGCCAGCAGCGCCGGACTAGCGGGGTCCACAGATACGCAGTATTTT. Translation gives CASSAGLAGSTDTQYF. The full variable domain, rest sourced from reference TRBV5-1 and TRBJ2-3, is KAGVTQTPRYLIKTRGQQVTLSCSPISGHRSVSWYQQTPGQGLQFLFEYFSETQRNKGNFPGRFSGRQFSNSRSEMNVSTLELGDSALYLCASSAGLAGSTDTQYFGPGTRLTVL.

This chain joins TRBV29-1 and TRBJ1-3; perhaps TRBD1 as D (5 bases). Deletions cut 3 bases from V and 1 base from J, with 10 bases between. Germline values: CDR1 SQVTM, CDR2 ANQGSEA. CDR3 size: 14 residues. The CDR3 is CSVDWEGSGNTIYF. For the CDR3, the DNA is TGCAGCGTTGACTGGGAGGGGTCTGGAAACACCATATATTTT.

The chain combines TRBV19 with TRBJ1-1; 9 bases map to TRBD1. Germline V gene sequence: CDR1 LNHDA, CDR2 SQIVND (reference sequence). The trim removed 3 bases at V and 5 bases at J, leaving 7 bases unmatched. The CDR3 consists of 15 residues. CDR3 DNA sequence: TGTGCCAGTAGTATGGCCGGACAGGGGACGACTGAAGCTTTCTTT. Its protein is CASSMAGQGTTEAFF.

The chain is built from TRBV5-1 and TRBJ2-7; 8 nucleotides line up with TRBD1. Germline trimming cut 3 bases from V and 4 bases from J; bases unmatched to any gene: 6. The CDR3 has 14 residues. The V gene's germline CDR1 is SGHRS and CDR2 YFSETQ. CDR3 region: CASSSGDRLYEQYF. As DNA, the CDR3 is TGCGCCAGCAGCTCCGGGGACAGGTTATACGAGCAGTACTTC.

This chain connects TRBV5-1 to TRBJ1-2; 9 nucleotides agree with TRBD1. V was clipped by 6 bases and J by 5 bases; unmatched bases: 11. Germline V gene lookup returns CDR1 SGHRS and CDR2 YFSETQ. The CDR3 has 15 residues. CDR3 in amino acids: CASTDATGGEYGYTF. In nucleotides, the CDR3 is TGCGCCAGCACCGACGCAACAGGGGGCGAGTATGGCTACACCTTC.

Written as DNA, the CDR3 is TGCGCCAGCAGTGGAGGTGCCTCTGAGACCCAGTACTTC. Protein product: CASSGGASETQYF. The chain has TRBV10-1 and TRBJ2-5; D is unresolved. Germline V lookup: CDR1 WNHNN, CDR2 SYGVQD (reference sequence). V was clipped by 4 bases and J by 5 bases, with 11 bases between them. This CDR3 is 13 amino acids long.

The chain links TRBV18 to TRBJ1-5; 10 bases match TRBD1. CDR3 length: 15 residues. V lost 6 bases to trimming and J lost 6 bases; unmatched junction nucleotides: 8. Germline CDR1 KGHSH, CDR2 LQKENI. The CDR3 spells CASSPGQGNGQPQHF. CDR3 DNA: TGTGCCAGCTCTCCGGGACAGGGGAATGGTCAGCCCCAGCATTTT. The full variable domain, completed using reference TRBV18 and TRBJ1-5, is NAGVMQNPRHLVRRRGQEARLRCSPMKGHSHVYWYRQLPEEGLKFMVYLQKENIIDESGMPKERFSAEFPKEGPSILRIQQVVRGDSAAYFCASSPGQGNGQPQHFGDGTRLSIL.

V is TRBV19 and J is TRBJ1-4, with D unclear. Germline CDR1 LNHDA, CDR2 SQIVND (reference sequence). The CDR3 has 14 amino acids. Trimming removed 5 bases from V and 8 bases from J, with 15 bases in between. The CDR3 coding sequence is TGTGCCAGTAGTCCCGGTCTCGTCCGGGAAAAACTGTTTTTT. This sequence encodes CASSPGLVREKLFF.

The sample holds a few counts of this clone. The chain couples TRBV30 to TRBJ1-5, with 7 bases that match TRBD1. Germline loops: CDR1 GTSNPN, CDR2 SVGIG (reference sequence). V shed 0 bases and J 3 bases; nucleotides not matched to a gene: 5. The CDR3 runs 15 residues. CDR3 in amino acids: CAWSVGQVYNQPQHF. CDR3 nucleotides: TGTGCCTGGAGTGTCGGACAGGTCTACAATCAGCCCCAGCATTTT.

This rearrangement joins TRBV9 to TRBJ2-3, with D hard to call. V was cut by 3 bases and J by 6 bases, with 14 bases left in between. Germline V CDR1 and CDR2: SGDLS, YYNGEE. CDR3 length equals 14 residues. In DNA, the CDR3 is TGTGCCAGCAGCGGGTTCGGGCCACATGATACGCAGTATTTT. Amino acid sequence: CASSGFGPHDTQYF.

The rearrangement joins TRBV21-1 to TRBJ1-3; TRBD1 is the table's D call and was not checked against the DNA. TRBV21-1 is a listed pseudogene. CDR3 length: 19 residues. The CDR3 DNA sequence: TGTGCCACCCAGCAATGGGACAGGGATGGTCCCCTCTCTGGAAACACCATATATTTT. Translated, it gives CATQQWDRDGPLSGNTIYF.

V usage is TRBV6-1 and J usage is TRBJ1-2, with D tentatively TRBD1 (5 bases). CDR3 length equals 14 residues. Between the trimmed V and J ends, which lost 3 bases and 3 bases, there was a span of 11 bases. CDR1 and CDR2 from the germline V gene are MNHNS and SASEGT. CDR3 in DNA: TGTGCCAGCAGTGATTTTAGGGGTGACTATGGCTACACCTTC. This translates into CASSDFRGDYGYTF.

V usage is TRBV2 and J usage is TRBJ2-5; D might be TRBD1 (6 bases). This CDR3 is built from 14 residues. The V gene's germline CDR1 is SNHLY and CDR2 FYNNEI. V lost 5 bases and J 7 bases, leaving 17 bases between the germline ends. CDR3 loop: CASSYRDKMSTQYF. In DNA, the CDR3 is TGTGCCAGCAGTTACCGGGACAAGATGTCGACCCAGTACTTC.

The chain recombines TRBV18 with TRBJ2-3; 10 bases agree with TRBD2. Germline loops: CDR1 KGHSH, CDR2 LQKENI. The CDR3 extends over 16 amino acids. The V and J ends lost 3 bases and 3 bases, in that order; junction bases with no gene match: 6. The CDR3 DNA reads as TGTGCCAGCTCACCGCCTAGCGGGGGCGGGACAGATACGCAGTATTTT. It codes for CASSPPSGGGTDTQYF. The complete variable domain, with remaining parts taken from reference TRBV18 and TRBJ2-3, reads NAGVMQNPRHLVRRRGQEARLRCSPMKGHSHVYWYRQLPEEGLKFMVYLQKENIIDESGMPKERFSAEFPKEGPSILRIQQVVRGDSAAYFCASSPPSGGGTDTQYFGPGTRLTVL.

A few counts support this clone. The gene calls are TRBV6-1 and TRBJ1-5, with no clear D. The CDR3 is made up of 14 amino acids. The V gene's germline CDR1 is MNHNS and CDR2 SASEGT. The V end lost 7 bases, the J end lost 3 bases, and 13 bases lay between the germline ends. The CDR3 reads CASTFVKANQPQHF. The CDR3 DNA reads as TGTGCCAGCACGTTCGTAAAGGCCAATCAGCCCCAGCATTTT.

This chain joins TRBV5-5 and TRBJ1-3; D gene unclear. Trimming cost V 4 bases and J 0 bases, with 11 bases left between them. The CDR3 spans 15 residues. Germline lookup yields CDR1 SGHKS and CDR2 YYEKEE (reference sequence). CDR3 region: CASSPEVRSGNTIYF. The DNA of the CDR3 is TGTGCCAGCAGCCCGGAAGTACGCTCTGGAAACACCATATATTTT.

This clone was picked up a small number of times. The rearrangement joins TRBV5-5 to TRBJ1-4; weak D call: TRBD1 (5 bases). This CDR3 region has 15 residues. Germline loops: CDR1 SGHKS, CDR2 YYEKEE (reference sequence). The germline V and J ends were trimmed by 3 bases and 7 bases, with 16 bases remaining between them. The CDR3 region has the DNA TGTGCCAGCAGCTGGGGGGAACGGATCACTGAAAAACTGTTTTTT. Translation: CASSWGERITEKLFF.

This clone occurred once. This CDR3 is also generated by other DNA sequences in the sample. This chain links TRBV5-1 with TRBJ2-6; D perhaps matches TRBD1 (5 bases). The CDR3 length is 14 residues. Germline V gene sequence: CDR1 SGHRS, CDR2 YFSETQ. V was clipped by 4 bases and J by 1 base, with 6 bases between them. In DNA form, the CDR3 reads TGCGCCAGCAGCCAGGGATCTGGGGCCAACGTCCTGACTTTC. Translation gives CASSQGSGANVLTF.

The chain carries TRBV5-6 and TRBJ1-6; no reliable D call. The germline V gene encodes CDR1 SGHDT and CDR2 YYEEEE. The V and J ends lost 0 bases and 8 bases respectively, with 9 bases between them. The CDR3 loop spans 14 amino acids. Here the CDR3 reads CASSLVGNDSPLHF. In DNA form, the CDR3 reads TGTGCCAGCAGCTTGGTGGGGAACGATTCACCCCTCCACTTT.

The rearrangement links TRBV6-5 to TRBJ2-7, with D perhaps being TRBD1 or TRBD2 (5 bases each). The CDR3 runs to 15 residues. The V end lost 6 bases, the J end lost 3 bases, and 18 bases lay between the germline ends. CDR1 is MNHEY, CDR2 SVGAGI, per germline. The CDR3 region is CASRLSGTGDYEQYF. As DNA, the CDR3 is TGTGCCAGCAGACTATCCGGGACCGGAGACTACGAGCAGTACTTC.

The V and J genes are TRBV9 and TRBJ1-6, with a possible D match to TRBD1 (6 bases). V dropped 4 bases and J dropped 6 bases, with 11 bases sitting between them. In germline, CDR1 is SGDLS, CDR2 YYNGEE. CDR3 length: 14 residues. CDR3: CASSIGQSNSPLHF. CDR3 nucleotide sequence: TGTGCCAGCAGCATCGGACAGAGTAATTCACCCCTCCACTTT.

The gene calls are TRBV18 and TRBJ2-2; D perhaps matches TRBD2 (5 bases). Germline V gives CDR1 KGHSH, CDR2 LQKENI. The CDR3 length is 15 residues. Trimming stripped 3 bases from V and 6 bases from J, with 14 bases between. CDR3 coding DNA: TGTGCCAGCTCACCTACGGGGAGCGCTCCCGGGGAGCTGTTTTTT. It specifies CASSPTGSAPGELFF.

V usage is TRBV12-5 and J usage is TRBJ2-2, with D unclear. Germline assignment: CDR1 LGHNT and CDR2 FRNRAP. The CDR3 runs to 15 residues. V was clipped by 2 bases and J by 4 bases, with 11 bases between them. The CDR3 sequence is CASGLITGPTGELFF. The CDR3 nucleotides are TGTGCTAGTGGTTTGATTACCGGGCCCACCGGGGAGCTGTTTTTT.